This T cell receptor beta chain was sequenced for a study of CD8 T cells in Susac syndrome (dated by TCRdb to the late 2010s). Broadly, across the study: The study used repertoire sequencing to test whether antigen drove CD8+ T cell activation and differentiation in Susac syndrome. Clonality of the CD8+ T cell repertoire was compared between roughly eleven healthy donors, approximately 14 Susac syndrome patients and 15 or so multiple sclerosis patients. Overall study outcomes, separate from this receptor: The TCR sequencing and HLA analysis was acknowledged to have included a relatively small number of individuals.

High-throughput TCR beta sequencing profiled peripheral blood CD8+ and CD4+ T cells from healthy donors, Susac syndrome patients and multiple sclerosis patients. The healthy donors served as controls matched for age and sex. Bulk CD8+ and CD4+ T cells were purified by magnetic negative isolation, whereas CD8+ TEMRA cells were enriched by FACS. Blood was drawn into EDTA tubes, processed within 24 hours, and PBMCs were isolated by density gradient centrifugation. PBMCs intended for TCR sequencing were frozen in liquid nitrogen and were later thawed in a 37 degrees C water bath. A purity of at least 90% was achieved for sorted or isolated CD4+, CD8+ and CD8+ TEMRA cells. RNA was extracted with the RNeasy kit and about 0.45 to 1 ug was reverse transcribed using random hexamers. TCR beta CDR3 regions were amplified with the immunoSEQ multiplex PCR assay covering 54 Vbeta and 13 Jbeta segments. PCR amplification bias was corrected by using a synthetic template baseline for primer optimization and computational correction. Per the authors' processing: Only productive sequences were kept, with reads annotated to V, D and J genes according to IMGT and analyzed in immunoSEQ Analyzer. Clonality was computed as one minus Shannon entropy normalized by log2 of the number of productive unique sequences. For each patient and control, public and private clones were evaluated among the 100 most prevalent clones. Susac-specific clones were defined as absent from healthy and MS cohorts, over a thousand published viral clones and other ImmuneACCESS disease sequences. The raw public data were reprocessed by TCRdb itself: fastp quality trimming at Q25, MiXCR clonotype calling, in-frame beta chains only. Rows matching on CDR3 protein sequence are summarized as one entry with the most common DNA and genes. TCRdb's processing, not the study's, gives the V and J calls here. The sample includes fewer than 150,000 distinct CDR3 sequences, with approximately 93% observed a single time. The ten most abundant clones make up approximately 0.25% of the sample.

With regard to this clonotype: Its recognized antigen is unknown. It has no much larger one-base neighbor in the sample; base qualities were not kept.

Cut back by 0 bases and 4 bases, the V and J ends lie 16 bases apart. From the germline V gene (reference sequence), CDR1 is LGHDT and CDR2 is YNNKEL. Including cysteine and phenylalanine, the CDR3 has 17 amino acids. The kept DNA is CDR3 alone, 51 bases in frame from the first base. What was sequenced was CD8+ T cells from PBMCs. This TCR was recovered from a human donor in good health. The chain employs TRBV3-1 and TRBJ2-1; a tentative D call is TRBD2 (5 bases match). The nucleotides are TGTGCCAGCAGCCAAGATTCACAACTAGTGGTATACAATGAGCAGTTCTTC. This gives the protein CASSQDSQLVVYNEQFF.